This is a list of T cell receptor beta chains from one sample in a study of T cells in Graves' hyperthyroidism and ophthalmopathy. TCRdb itself ran the multiplex PCR reads through MiXCR, one entry per CDR3 protein. The table has under 350,000 distinct CDR3 sequences, about 20% seen once. The sequenced material came from blood. The receptors shown here come from a woman in her forties or fifties with Graves' hyperthyroidism. CDR3s include the opening cysteine and the closing phenylalanine or tryptophan. Fields, in order: V gene, D gene, J gene, CDR3 protein. The D gene is left open where the match is weak.

V: TRBV7-9; D: -; J: TRBJ2-5; CDR3: CASSFTGLYQETQYF
V: TRBV6-5; D: -; J: TRBJ2-2; CDR3: CASSYSTPLYTGELFF
V: TRBV20-1; D: TRBD2; J: TRBJ2-1; CDR3: CSASPTSASSYNEQFF
V: TRBV2; D: -; J: TRBJ1-6; CDR3: CASSPKKSSYNSPLHF
V: TRBV12-3/TRBV12-4; D: TRBD1; J: TRBJ2-7; CDR3: CASRGTGTGPYEQYF
V: TRBV9; D: TRBD2; J: TRBJ2-3; CDR3: CASSASGGFSTDTQYF
V: TRBV7-8; D: -; J: TRBJ1-1; CDR3: CASSSFQGEILNTEAFF
V: TRBV5-8; D: -; J: TRBJ2-5; CDR3: CASSYQGLNQETQYF
V: TRBV11-2; D: TRBD1; J: TRBJ1-6; CDR3: CASSLPPGQGVSPLHF
V: TRBV5-1; D: -; J: TRBJ1-2; CDR3: CASSLAGAGNGYTF
V: TRBV24-1; D: -; J: TRBJ2-5; CDR3: CATSDLREAETQYF
V: TRBV6-1; D: -; J: TRBJ1-1; CDR3: CASIGFRNTEAFF
V: TRBV29-1; D: TRBD2; J: TRBJ2-1; CDR3: CSVRLAGGQFF
V: TRBV4-1; D: -; J: TRBJ2-3; CDR3: CASSQVGASTDTQYF
V: TRBV4-1; D: -; J: TRBJ2-1; CDR3: CASSQDFGSEVEQFF
V: TRBV9; D: TRBD2; J: TRBJ2-5; CDR3: CASSVDASGSETQYF
V: TRBV6-5; D: TRBD2; J: TRBJ2-1; CDR3: CASSYRTSGSGEQFF
V: TRBV20-1; D: TRBD1; J: TRBJ1-2; CDR3: CSARQPTGGGYTF
V: TRBV28; D: TRBD1; J: TRBJ1-4; CDR3: CASVMTGVGATNEKLFF
V: TRBV29-1; D: -; J: TRBJ2-7; CDR3: CSAWGGGNYEQYF
V: TRBV30; D: TRBD2; J: TRBJ2-1; CDR3: CAWSVAGLAGNNEQFF
V: TRBV2; D: -; J: TRBJ2-1; CDR3: CASSVELNEQFF